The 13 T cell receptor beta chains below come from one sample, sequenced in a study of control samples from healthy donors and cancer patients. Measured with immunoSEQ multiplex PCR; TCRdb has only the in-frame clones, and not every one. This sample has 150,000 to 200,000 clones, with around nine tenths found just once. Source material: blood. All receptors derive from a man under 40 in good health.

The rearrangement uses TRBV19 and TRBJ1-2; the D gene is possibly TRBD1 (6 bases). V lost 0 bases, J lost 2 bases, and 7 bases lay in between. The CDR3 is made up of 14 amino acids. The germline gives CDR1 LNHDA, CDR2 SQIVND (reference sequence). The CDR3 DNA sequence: TGTGCCAGTAGTATAGAGGGGGCGAACTATGGCTACACCTTC. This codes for CASSIEGANYGYTF.

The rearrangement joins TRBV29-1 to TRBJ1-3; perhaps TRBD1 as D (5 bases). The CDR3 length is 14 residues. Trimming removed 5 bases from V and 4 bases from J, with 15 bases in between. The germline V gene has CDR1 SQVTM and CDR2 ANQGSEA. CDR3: CSVRGRPSGNTIYF. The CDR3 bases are TGCAGCGTTAGGGGCAGACCCTCGGGAAACACCATATATTTT.

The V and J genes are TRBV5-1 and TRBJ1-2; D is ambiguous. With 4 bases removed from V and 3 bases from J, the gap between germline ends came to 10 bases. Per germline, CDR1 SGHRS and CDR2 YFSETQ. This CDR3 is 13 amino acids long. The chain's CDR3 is CASSPAGDYGYTF. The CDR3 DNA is TGCGCCAGCAGCCCCGCAGGCGACTATGGCTACACCTTC. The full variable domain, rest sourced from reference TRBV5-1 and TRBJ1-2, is KAGVTQTPRYLIKTRGQQVTLSCSPISGHRSVSWYQQTPGQGLQFLFEYFSETQRNKGNFPGRFSGRQFSNSRSEMNVSTLELGDSALYLCASSPAGDYGYTFGSGTRLTVV.

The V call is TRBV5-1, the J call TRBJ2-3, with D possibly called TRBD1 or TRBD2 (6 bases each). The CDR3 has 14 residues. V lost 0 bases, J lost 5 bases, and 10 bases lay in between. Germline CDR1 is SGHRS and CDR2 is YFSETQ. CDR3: CASSLVGGEDTQYF. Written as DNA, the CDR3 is TGCGCCAGCAGCTTGGTCGGGGGCGAAGATACGCAGTATTTT.

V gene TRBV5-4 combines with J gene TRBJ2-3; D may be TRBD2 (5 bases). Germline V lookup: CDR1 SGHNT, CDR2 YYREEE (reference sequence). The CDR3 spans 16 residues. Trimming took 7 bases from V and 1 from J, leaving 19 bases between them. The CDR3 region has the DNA TGTGCCAGCGCATGGCAACTAGGCGGAGGCACAGATACGCAGTATTTT. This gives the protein CASAWQLGGGTDTQYF.

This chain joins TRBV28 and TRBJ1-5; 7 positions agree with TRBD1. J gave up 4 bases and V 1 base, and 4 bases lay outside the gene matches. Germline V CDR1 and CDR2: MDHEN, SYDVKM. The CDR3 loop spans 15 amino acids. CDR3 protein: CASSLYGTANQPQHF. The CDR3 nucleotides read TGTGCCAGCAGTTTATATGGGACAGCGAATCAGCCCCAGCATTTT. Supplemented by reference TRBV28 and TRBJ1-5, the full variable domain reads DVKVTQSSRYLVKRTGEKVFLECVQDMDHENMFWYRQDPGLGLRLIYFSYDVKMKEKGDIPEGYSVSREKKERFSLILESASTNQTSMYLCASSLYGTANQPQHFGDGTRLSIL.

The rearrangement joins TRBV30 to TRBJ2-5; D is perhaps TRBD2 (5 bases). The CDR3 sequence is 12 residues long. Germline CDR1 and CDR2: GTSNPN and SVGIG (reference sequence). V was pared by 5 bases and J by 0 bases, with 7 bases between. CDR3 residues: CAWGGDQETQYF. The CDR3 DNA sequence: TGTGCCTGGGGAGGCGACCAAGAGACCCAGTACTTC.

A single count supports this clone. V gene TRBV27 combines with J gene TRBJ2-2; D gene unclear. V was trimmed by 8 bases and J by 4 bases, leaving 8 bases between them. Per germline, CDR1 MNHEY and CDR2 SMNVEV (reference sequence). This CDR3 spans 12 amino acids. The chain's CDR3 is CASQPATGELFF. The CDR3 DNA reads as TGTGCCAGCCAACCTGCCACCGGGGAGCTGTTTTTT.

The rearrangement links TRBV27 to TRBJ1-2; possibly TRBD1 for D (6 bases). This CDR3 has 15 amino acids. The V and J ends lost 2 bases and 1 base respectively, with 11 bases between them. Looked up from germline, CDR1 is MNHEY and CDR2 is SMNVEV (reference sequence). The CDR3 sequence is CASSLDRTVNYGYTF. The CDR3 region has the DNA TGTGCCAGCAGTTTAGACAGGACCGTTAACTATGGCTACACCTTC.

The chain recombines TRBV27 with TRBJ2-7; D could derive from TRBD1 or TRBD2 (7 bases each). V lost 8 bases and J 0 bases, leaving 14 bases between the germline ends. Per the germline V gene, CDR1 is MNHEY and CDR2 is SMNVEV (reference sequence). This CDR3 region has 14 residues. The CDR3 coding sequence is TGTGCCAGCGAAGAGCGGGACAGCTCCTACGAGCAGTACTTC. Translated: CASEERDSSYEQYF.

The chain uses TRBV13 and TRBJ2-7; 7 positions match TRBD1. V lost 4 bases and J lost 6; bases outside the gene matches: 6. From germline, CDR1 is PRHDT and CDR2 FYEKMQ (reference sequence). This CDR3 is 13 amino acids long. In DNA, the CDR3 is TGTGCCAGCAGCTCCCACCGACAGGGCGAGCAGTACTTC. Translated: CASSSHRQGEQYF.

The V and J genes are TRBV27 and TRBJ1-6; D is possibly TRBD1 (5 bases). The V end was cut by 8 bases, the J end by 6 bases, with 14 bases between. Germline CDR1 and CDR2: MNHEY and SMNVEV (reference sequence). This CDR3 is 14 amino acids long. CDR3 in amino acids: CASPRPGCNSPLHF. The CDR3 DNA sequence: TGTGCCAGCCCCAGGCCAGGGTGTAATTCACCCCTCCACTTT.

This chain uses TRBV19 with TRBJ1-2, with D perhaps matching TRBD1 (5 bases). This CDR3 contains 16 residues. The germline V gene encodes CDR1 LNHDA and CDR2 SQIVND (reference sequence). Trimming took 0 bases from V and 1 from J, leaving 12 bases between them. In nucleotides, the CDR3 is TGTGCCAGTAGTATAGATCAGGGAGGCAGTAACTATGGCTACACCTTC. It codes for CASSIDQGGSNYGYTF.